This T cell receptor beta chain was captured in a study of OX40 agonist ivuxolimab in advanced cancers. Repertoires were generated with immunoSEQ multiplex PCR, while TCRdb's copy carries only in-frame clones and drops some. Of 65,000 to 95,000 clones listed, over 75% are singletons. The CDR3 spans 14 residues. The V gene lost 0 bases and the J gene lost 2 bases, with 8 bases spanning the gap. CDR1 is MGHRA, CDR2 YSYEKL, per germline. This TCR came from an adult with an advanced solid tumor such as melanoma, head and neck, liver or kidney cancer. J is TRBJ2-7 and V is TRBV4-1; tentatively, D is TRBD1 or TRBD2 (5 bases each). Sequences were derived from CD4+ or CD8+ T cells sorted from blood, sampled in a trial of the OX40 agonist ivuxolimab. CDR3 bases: TGCGCCAGCAGCCAAGAGTGGGGACCCTACGAGCAGTACTTC. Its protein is CASSQEWGPYEQYF.